The clone carrying this T cell receptor beta chain has only one observation. No antigen is known for it. The primer mix had 60 Vbeta and 13 Jbeta primers. Measured with immunoSEQ multiplex PCR; TCRdb has only the in-frame clones, and not every one. Of some 180,000 clones in the sample, 65% to 90% are singletons; the top ten hold under 3%. The sample is drawn from a study of cytomegalovirus exposure and HLA in healthy donors. Study results and limitations: Reports described diagnosis of cytomegalovirus status by the classifier as highly specific and sensitive. Presence/absence analyses assumed roughly uniform sequencing depth across donors, which may not hold.

The trim removed 4 bases at V and 5 bases at J, leaving 7 bases unmatched. CDR3 length: 14 amino acids. Germline lookup yields CDR1 MNHEY and CDR2 SVGAGI. The specimen was PBMCs. The rearrangement uses TRBV6-5 and TRBJ2-5, with TRBD1 matching 7 bases. The sequence derives from a woman aged 50 to 60 in good health and CMV-seronegative. CDR3 sequence: CASSSLDRRETQYF. The CDR3 coding sequence is TGTGCCAGCAGTTCCCTGGACAGGCGGGAGACCCAGTACTTC.